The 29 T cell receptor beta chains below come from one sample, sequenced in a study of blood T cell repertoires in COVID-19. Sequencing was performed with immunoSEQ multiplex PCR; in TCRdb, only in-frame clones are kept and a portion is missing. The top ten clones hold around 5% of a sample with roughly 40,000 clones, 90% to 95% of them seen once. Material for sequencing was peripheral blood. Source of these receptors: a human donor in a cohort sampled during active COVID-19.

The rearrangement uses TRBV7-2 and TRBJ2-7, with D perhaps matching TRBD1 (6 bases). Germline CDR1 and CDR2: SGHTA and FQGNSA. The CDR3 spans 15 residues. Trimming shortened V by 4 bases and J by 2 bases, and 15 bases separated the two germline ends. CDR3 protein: CASSYGLDRPYEQYF. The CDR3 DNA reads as TGTGCCAGCAGCTATGGGTTGGACAGACCCTACGAGCAGTACTTC.

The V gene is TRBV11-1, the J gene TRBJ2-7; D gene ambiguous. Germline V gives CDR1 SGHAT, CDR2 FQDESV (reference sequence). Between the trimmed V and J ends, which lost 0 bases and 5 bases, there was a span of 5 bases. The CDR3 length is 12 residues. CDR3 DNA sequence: TGTGCCAGCAGCTTAGCTGGCCACGAGCAGTACTTC. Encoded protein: CASSLAGHEQYF.

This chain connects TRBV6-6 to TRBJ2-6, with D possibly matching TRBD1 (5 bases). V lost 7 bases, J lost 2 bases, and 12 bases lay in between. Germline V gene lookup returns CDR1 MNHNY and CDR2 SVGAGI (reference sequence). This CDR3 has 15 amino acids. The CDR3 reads CASKSGIAGANVLTF. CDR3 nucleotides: TGTGCCAGCAAATCAGGGATTGCTGGGGCCAACGTCCTGACTTTC.

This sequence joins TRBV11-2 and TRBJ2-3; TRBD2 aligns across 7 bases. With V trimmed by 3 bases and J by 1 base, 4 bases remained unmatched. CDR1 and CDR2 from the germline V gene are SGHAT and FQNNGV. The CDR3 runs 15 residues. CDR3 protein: CASSLGSGRTDTQYF. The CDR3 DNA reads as TGTGCCAGCAGCTTGGGTAGCGGGCGCACAGATACGCAGTATTTT.

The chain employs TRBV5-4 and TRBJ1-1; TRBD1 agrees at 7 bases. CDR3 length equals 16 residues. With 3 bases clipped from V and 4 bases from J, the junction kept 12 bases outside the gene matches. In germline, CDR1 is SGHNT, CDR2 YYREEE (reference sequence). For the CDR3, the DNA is TGTGCCAGCAGCTCAGGGACGAAAAGGACAGGCACTGAAGCTTTCTTT. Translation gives CASSSGTKRTGTEAFF.

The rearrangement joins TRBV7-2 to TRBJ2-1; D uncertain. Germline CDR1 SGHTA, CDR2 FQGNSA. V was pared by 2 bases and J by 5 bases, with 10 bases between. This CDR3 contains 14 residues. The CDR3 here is CASSLSGLNNEQFF. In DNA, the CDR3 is TGTGCCAGCAGCTTATCGGGTTTAAACAATGAGCAGTTCTTC.

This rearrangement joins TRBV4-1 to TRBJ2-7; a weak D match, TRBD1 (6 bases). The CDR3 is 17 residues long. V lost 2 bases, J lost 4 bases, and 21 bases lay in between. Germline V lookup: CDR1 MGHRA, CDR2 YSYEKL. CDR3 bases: TGCGCCAGCAGCCAACAGACGTTTAGTACGACAGGATACGAGCAGTACTTC. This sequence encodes CASSQQTFSTTGYEQYF.

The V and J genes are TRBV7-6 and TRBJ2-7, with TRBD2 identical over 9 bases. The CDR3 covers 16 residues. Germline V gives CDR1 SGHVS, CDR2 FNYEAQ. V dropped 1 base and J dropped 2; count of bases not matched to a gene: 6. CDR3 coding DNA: TGTGCCAGCAGCTTAGGTGCTAGCGGGGCCCCCTACGAGCAGTACTTC. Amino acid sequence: CASSLGASGAPYEQYF.

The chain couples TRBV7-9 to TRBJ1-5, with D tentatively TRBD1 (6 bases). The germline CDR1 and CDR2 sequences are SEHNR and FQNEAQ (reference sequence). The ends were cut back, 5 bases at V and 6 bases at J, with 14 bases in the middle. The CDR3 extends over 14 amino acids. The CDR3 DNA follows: TGTGCCAGCAGCCGGAATGACAGGACTCAGCCCCAGCATTTT. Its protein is CASSRNDRTQPQHF.

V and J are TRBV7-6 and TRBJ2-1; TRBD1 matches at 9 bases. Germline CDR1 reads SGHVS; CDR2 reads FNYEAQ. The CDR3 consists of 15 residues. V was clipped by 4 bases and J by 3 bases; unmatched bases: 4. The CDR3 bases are TGTGCCAGCAGCTCCGGGACAGGGTTCTACAATGAGCAGTTCTTC. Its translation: CASSSGTGFYNEQFF. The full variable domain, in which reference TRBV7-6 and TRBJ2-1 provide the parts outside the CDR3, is GAGVSQSPRYKVTKRGQDVALRCDPISGHVSLYWYRQALGQGPEFLTYFNYEAQQDKSGLPNDRFSAERPEGSISTLTIQRTEQRDSAMYRCASSSGTGFYNEQFFGPGTRLTVL.

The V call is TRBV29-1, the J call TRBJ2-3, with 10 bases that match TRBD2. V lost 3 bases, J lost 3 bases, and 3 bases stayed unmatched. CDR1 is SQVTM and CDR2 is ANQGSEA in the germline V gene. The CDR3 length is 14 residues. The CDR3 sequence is CSVELAGGTDTQYF. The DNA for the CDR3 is TGCAGCGTTGAGTTAGCGGGAGGTACAGATACGCAGTATTTT.

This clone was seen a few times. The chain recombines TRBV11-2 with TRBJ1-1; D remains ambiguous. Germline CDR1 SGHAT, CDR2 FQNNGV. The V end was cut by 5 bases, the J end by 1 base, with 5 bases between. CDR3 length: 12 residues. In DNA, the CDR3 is TGTGCCAGCAGCCTACCGAACACTGAAGCTTTCTTT. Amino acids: CASSLPNTEAFF.

The CDR3 loop reads CASSPQGNSGNTIYF. DNA for the CDR3: TGTGCCAGCAGCCCCCAGGGCAACTCTGGAAACACCATATATTTT. The chain couples TRBV7-8 to TRBJ1-3; D possibly corresponds to TRBD1 (5 bases). Germline values: CDR1 SGHVS, CDR2 FQNEAQ. V lost 5 bases and J 0 bases, leaving 11 bases between the germline ends. The CDR3 is 15 amino acids.

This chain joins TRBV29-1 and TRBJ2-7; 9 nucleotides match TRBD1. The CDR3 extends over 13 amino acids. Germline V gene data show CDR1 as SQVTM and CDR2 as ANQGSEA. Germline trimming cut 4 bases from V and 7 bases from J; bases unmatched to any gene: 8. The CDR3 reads CSVVRTGASEQYF. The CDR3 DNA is TGCAGCGTTGTGCGGACAGGGGCGTCGGAGCAGTACTTC.

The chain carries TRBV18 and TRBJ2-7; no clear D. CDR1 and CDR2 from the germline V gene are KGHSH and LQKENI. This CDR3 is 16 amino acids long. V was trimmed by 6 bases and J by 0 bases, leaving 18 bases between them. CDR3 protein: CASSQNVGPSSYEQYF. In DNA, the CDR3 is TGTGCCAGCTCCCAAAACGTGGGCCCGAGCTCCTACGAGCAGTACTTC.

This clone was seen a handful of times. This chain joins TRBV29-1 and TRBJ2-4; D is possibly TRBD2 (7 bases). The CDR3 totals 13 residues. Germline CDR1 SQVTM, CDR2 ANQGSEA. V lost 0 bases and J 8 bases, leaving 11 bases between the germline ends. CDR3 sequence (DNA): TGCAGCGTTGAAGATCCCGGGGGGCACATTCAGTACTTC. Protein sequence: CSVEDPGGHIQYF.

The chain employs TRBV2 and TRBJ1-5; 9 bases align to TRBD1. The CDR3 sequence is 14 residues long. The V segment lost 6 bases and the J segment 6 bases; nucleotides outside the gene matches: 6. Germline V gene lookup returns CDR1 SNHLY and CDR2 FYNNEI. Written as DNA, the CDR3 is TGTGCCAGCAGAACCGGGACAGGGTTTCAGCCCCAGCATTTT. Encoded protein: CASRTGTGFQPQHF.

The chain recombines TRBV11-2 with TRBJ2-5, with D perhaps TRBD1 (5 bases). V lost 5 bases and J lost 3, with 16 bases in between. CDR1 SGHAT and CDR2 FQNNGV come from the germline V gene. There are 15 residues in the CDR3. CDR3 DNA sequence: TGTGCCAGCAGCCAAACCCCAGGGCTAAAAGAGACCCAGTACTTC. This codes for CASSQTPGLKETQYF. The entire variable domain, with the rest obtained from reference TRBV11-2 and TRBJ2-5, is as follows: EAGVAQSPRYKIIEKRQSVAFWCNPISGHATLYWYQQILGQGPKLLIQFQNNGVVDDSQLPKDRFSAERLKGVDSTLKIQPAKLEDSAVYLCASSQTPGLKETQYFGPGTRLLVL.

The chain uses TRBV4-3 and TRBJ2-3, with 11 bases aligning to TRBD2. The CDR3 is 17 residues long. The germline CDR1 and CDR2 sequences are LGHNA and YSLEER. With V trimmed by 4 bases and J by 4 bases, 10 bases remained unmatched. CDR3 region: CASSLQTSGDQSDTQYF. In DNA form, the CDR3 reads TGCGCCAGCAGCCTCCAGACTAGCGGGGATCAATCAGATACGCAGTATTTT.

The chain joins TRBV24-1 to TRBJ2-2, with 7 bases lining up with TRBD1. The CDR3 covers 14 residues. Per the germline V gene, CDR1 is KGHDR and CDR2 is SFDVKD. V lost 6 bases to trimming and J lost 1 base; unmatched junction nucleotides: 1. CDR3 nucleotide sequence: TGTGCCACCAGTCGACAGGGGAACACCGGGGAGCTGTTTTTT. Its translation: CATSRQGNTGELFF.

The CDR3 nucleotides are TGTGCCAGCAGTATTTCTCGCCAGGGGGGCACTGAAGCTTTCTTT. Residues: CASSISRQGGTEAFF. V and J are TRBV27 and TRBJ1-1; TRBD1 matches at 7 bases. Per the germline V gene, CDR1 is MNHEY and CDR2 is SMNVEV (reference sequence). The length of the CDR3 is 15 residues. Unmatched junction bases numbered 10, after V lost 5 bases and J lost 4 bases.

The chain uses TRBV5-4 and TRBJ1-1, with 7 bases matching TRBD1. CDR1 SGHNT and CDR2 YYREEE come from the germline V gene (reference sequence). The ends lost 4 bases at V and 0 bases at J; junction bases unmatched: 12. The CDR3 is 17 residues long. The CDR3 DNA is TGTGCCAGCAGCACGATCACAGGGGCGAGGATGAACACTGAAGCTTTCTTT. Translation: CASSTITGARMNTEAFF.

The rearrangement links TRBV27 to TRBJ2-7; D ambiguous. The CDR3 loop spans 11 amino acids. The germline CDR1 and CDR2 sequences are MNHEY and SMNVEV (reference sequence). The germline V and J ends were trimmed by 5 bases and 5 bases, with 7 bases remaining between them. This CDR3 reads CASSMGHEQYF. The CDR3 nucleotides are TGTGCCAGCAGTATGGGCCACGAGCAGTACTTC.

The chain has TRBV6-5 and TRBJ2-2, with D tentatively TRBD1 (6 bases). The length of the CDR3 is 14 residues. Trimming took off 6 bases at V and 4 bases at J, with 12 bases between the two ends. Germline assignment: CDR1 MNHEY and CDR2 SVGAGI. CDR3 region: CASSLGGPTGELFF. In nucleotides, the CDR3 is TGTGCCAGCAGCTTAGGGGGACCCACCGGGGAGCTGTTTTTT.

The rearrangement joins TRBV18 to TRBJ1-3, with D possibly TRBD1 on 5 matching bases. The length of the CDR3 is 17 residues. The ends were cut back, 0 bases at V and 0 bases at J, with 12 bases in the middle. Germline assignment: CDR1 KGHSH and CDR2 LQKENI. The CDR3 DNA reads TGTGCCAGCTCACCACCGGGGCTCACGACCTCTGGAAACACCATATATTTT. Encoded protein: CASSPPGLTTSGNTIYF.

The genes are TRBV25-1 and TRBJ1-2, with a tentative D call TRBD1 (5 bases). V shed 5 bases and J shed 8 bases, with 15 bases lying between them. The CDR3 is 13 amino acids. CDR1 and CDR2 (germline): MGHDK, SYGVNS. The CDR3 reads CASSFSGGEGYTF. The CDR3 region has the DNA TGTGCCAGCAGTTTCTCAGGAGGGGAAGGCTACACCTTC.

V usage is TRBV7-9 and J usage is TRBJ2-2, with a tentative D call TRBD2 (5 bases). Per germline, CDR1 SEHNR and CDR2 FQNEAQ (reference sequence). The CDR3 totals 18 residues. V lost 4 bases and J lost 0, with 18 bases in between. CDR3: CASSSLGLRRTNTGELFF. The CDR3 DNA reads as TGTGCCAGCAGCTCCCTAGGACTGAGACGGACGAACACCGGGGAGCTGTTTTTT.

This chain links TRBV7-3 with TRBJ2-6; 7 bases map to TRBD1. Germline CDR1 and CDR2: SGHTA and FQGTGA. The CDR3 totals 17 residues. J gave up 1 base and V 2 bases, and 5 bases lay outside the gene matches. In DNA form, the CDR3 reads TGTGCCAGCAGCTTATTAGGGGGCGCGTCTGGGGCCAACGTCCTGACTTTC. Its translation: CASSLLGGASGANVLTF.

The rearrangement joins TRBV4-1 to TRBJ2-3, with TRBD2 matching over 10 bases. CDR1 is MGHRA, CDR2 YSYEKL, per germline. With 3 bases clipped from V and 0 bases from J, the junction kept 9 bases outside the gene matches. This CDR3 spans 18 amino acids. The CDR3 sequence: CASSQSIAGGSSTDTQYF. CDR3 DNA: TGCGCCAGCAGCCAGTCTATAGCGGGGGGCAGTAGCACAGATACGCAGTATTTT.